Below, one TCR beta chain is given with its context. No antigen is known for it. No much larger clone is present one base from it, and per-base qualities are unavailable. The trim is 0 bases for V and 7 bases for J, with a gap of 4 bases between the germline ends. Looking up the germline V gene yields CDR1 SGHDT and CDR2 YYEEEE. There are 11 amino acids in the CDR3, from cysteine to phenylalanine inclusive. Only the CDR3 DNA stays, 33 bases, in frame from base 1. These data originate in a study of OX40 agonist ivuxolimab in advanced cancers. For the study in its entirety: Ivuxolimab was a fully human IgG2 agonistic monoclonal antibody targeting the costimulatory receptor OX40 (CD134). Intravenous ivuxolimab was administered to patients every 2 weeks at six dose levels: 0.01, 0.1, 0.3, 1.5, 3 and 10 mg/kg. Of the approximately 50 dose-escalation patients, hepatocellular carcinoma was present in about 19, melanoma in around 15, renal cell carcinoma in 9 and head and neck cancer in 9. A male proportion of roughly 80% and a mean age of approximately 55 years, ranging from about 23 to 90, were recorded for the dose-escalation cohort. Prior anti-PD-1, anti-PD-L1 or anti-CTLA-4 therapy was permitted, and about 40% of dose-escalation patients had received checkpoint inhibitors. Partial responses were achieved by three dose-escalation patients, of whom one had hepatocellular carcinoma and two had cutaneous melanoma. Peripheral TCRbeta sequencing aimed to test whether ivuxolimab altered TCR sequence diversity and caused clonal T-cell expansion. The monotherapy dose-escalation portion (N ≈ 52 patients) of the phase I ivuxolimab trial is reported in the paper.

For sequencing of the TCRbeta CDR3 region, genomic DNA was extracted from the sorted cells. TCRbeta CDR3 regions were sequenced using the immunoSEQ Assay. TCRdb carries this immuneACCESS record with in-frame sequences only. Its versions omit some clonotypes, under half of them owing to an unresolved V gene in the studies checked, with the rest unexplained. This sample has under 25,000 clones in its table, and 74% of those were observed once. Roughly 32% of the sample is held by the ten biggest clonotypes. The trial excluded patients who had a history of autoimmune disease or were on systemic immunosuppression. In every dose cohort, peripheral blood was drawn for TCR sequencing at baseline, cycle 4 day 1, and cycle 7 day 1. Samples came from an open-label, multicenter, first-in-human phase I dose-escalation trial of ivuxolimab. Adults with locally advanced or metastatic melanoma, renal cell, hepatocellular, or head and neck squamous cell carcinoma were enrolled in the trial. Before TCR sequencing, CD4+ T cells and CD8+ T cells were sorted from peripheral blood as separate populations.

Study-wide conclusions, independent of this receptor: Low levels of normalized T-cell clonal expansion were also shown by some nonresponding patients. After ivuxolimab, expanded clones were on average more numerous among CD8+ T cells than among CD4+ T cells. In the 0.1-3.0 mg/kg groups, partial responders had among the lowest normalized peripheral clonal expansion, particularly in CD8+ T cells. The antigen specificity of the clonally expanded peripheral T cells was not determined. At doses from 0.1 to 3.0 mg/kg, clonal expansion was seen in both CD4+ and CD8+ blood T cells between baseline and week 6.

This clonotype was sampled from an adult with an advanced solid tumor such as melanoma, head and neck, liver or kidney cancer. The chain joins TRBV5-6 to TRBJ1-1; no D gene is confidently identified. The sample was CD4+ or CD8+ T cells sorted from blood, taken in a trial of the OX40 agonist ivuxolimab. The CDR3 protein is CASSLGREAFF. Here is the DNA: TGTGCCAGCAGCTTGGGGCGTGAAGCTTTCTTT. This CDR3, with the reference TRBV5-6 and TRBJ1-1 proteins standing in past its ends, gives the full variable domain DAGVTQSPTHLIKTRGQQVTLRCSPKSGHDTVSWYQQALGQGPQFIFQYYEEEERQRGNFPDRFSGHQFPNYSSELNVNALLLGDSALYLCASSLGREAFFGQGTRLTVV.